The 3 T cell receptor beta chains below come from one sample, sequenced in a study of glioma-infiltrating T cells after dendritic cell vaccination. Only in-frame clones appear in the TCRdb table, and some are missing; sequencing was by immunoSEQ multiplex PCR. The sample has about 46,000 clones; over 75% are singletons. The time point here: after dendritic cell vaccination, including at tumor progression/relapse. Material: blood, obtained after dendritic cell vaccination. The receptors were gathered from a human donor with glioblastoma.

The V and J genes are TRBV5-4 and TRBJ1-4; maybe TRBD1 (6 bases). The CDR3 is made up of 15 amino acids. Trimming took 3 bases from V and 3 from J, leaving 12 bases between them. Germline V lookup: CDR1 SGHNT, CDR2 YYREEE (reference sequence). CDR3 residues: CASSSPGGPNEKLFF. The CDR3 coding sequence is TGTGCCAGCAGCTCGCCCGGGGGGCCTAATGAAAAACTGTTTTTT.

The rearrangement joins TRBV10-3 to TRBJ2-7, with TRBD2 identical over 13 bases. J gave up 7 bases and V 6 bases, and 15 bases lay outside the gene matches. This CDR3 has 17 residues. Germline assignment: CDR1 ENHRY and CDR2 SYGVKD. CDR3 amino acids: CAIRSTSGRAPIGEQYF. The CDR3 DNA is TGTGCCATCAGATCAACTAGCGGGAGGGCTCCGATAGGGGAGCAGTACTTC.

The gene calls are TRBV29-1 and TRBJ2-4; 8 bases match TRBD1. V gave up 7 bases and J gave up 3 bases; unmatched junction bases: 11. This CDR3 is 15 amino acids long. The germline V gene has CDR1 SQVTM and CDR2 ANQGSEA. CDR3: CSARTGSSVKNIQYF. CDR3 in DNA: TGCAGCGCACGGACAGGGTCCAGCGTCAAAAACATTCAGTACTTC.